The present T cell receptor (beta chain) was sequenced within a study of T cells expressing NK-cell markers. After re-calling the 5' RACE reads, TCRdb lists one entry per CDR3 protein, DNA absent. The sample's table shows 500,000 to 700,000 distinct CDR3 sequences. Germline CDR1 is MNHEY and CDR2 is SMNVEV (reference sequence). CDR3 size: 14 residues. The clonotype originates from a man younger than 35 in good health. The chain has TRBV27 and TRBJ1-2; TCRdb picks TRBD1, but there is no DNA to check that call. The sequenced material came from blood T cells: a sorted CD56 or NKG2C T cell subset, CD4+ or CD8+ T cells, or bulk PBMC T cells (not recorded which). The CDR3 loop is CASSGRDGDYGYTF.